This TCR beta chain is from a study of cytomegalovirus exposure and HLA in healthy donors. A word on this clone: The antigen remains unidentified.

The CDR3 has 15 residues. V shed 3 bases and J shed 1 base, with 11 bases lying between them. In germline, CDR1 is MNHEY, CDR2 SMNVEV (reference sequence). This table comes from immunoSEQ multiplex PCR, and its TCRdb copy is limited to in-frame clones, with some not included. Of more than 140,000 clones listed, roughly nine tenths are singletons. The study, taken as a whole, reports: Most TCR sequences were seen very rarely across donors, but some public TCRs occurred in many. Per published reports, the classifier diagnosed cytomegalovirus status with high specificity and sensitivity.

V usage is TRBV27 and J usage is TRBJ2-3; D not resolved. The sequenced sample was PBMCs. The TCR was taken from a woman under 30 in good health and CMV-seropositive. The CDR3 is CASSFASSGTDTQYF. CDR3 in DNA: TGTGCCAGCAGTTTTGCGTCAAGCGGCACAGATACGCAGTATTTT.